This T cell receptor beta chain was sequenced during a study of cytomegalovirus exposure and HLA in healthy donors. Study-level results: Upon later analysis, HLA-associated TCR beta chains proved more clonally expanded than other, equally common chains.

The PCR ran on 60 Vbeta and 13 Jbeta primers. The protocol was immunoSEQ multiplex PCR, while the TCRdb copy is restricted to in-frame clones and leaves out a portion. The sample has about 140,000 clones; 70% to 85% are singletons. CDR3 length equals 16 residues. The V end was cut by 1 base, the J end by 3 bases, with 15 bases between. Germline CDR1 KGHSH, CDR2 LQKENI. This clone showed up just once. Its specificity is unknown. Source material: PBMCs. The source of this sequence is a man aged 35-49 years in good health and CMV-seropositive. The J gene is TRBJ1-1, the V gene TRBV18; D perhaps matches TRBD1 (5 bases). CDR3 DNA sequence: TGTGCCAGCTCACCACTATTAGCCGGAGGGGACACTGAAGCTTTCTTT. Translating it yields CASSPLLAGGDTEAFF.